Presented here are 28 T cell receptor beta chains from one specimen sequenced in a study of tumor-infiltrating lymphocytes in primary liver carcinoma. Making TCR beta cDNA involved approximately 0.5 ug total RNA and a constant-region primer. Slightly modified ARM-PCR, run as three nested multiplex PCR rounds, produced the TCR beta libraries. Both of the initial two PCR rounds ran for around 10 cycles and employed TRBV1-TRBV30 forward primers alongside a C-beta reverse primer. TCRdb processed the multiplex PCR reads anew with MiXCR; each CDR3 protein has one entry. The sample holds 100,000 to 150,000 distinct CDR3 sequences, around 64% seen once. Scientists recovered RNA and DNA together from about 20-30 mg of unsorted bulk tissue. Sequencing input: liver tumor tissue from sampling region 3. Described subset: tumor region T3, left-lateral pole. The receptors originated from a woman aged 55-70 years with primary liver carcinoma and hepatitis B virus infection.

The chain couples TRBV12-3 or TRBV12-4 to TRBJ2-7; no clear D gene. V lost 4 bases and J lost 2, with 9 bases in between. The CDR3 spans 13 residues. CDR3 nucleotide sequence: TGTGCCAGCAGTTCGCACGCACCCTACGAGCAGTACTTC. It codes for CASSSHAPYEQYF.

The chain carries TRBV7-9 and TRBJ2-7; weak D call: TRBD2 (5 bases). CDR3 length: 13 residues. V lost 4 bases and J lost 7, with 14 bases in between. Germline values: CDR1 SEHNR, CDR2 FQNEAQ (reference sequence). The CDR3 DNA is TGTGCCAGCAGCTCGAGTGGAAGAGGGGAGCAGTACTTC. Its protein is CASSSSGRGEQYF.

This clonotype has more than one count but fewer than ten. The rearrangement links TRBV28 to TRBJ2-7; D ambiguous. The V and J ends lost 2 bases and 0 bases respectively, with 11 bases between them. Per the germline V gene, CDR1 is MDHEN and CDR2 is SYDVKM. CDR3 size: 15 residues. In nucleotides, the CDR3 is TGTGCCAGCAGTTTAAATAGGGCAGGCTCCTACGAGCAGTACTTC. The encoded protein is CASSLNRAGSYEQYF.

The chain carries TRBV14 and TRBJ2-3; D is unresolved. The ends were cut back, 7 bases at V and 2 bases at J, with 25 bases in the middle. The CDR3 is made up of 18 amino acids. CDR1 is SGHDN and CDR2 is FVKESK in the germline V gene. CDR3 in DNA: TGTGCCAGCATGGTATGGAAGACCACTTCGGGTACCACAGATACGCAGTATTTT. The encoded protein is CASMVWKTTSGTTDTQYF.

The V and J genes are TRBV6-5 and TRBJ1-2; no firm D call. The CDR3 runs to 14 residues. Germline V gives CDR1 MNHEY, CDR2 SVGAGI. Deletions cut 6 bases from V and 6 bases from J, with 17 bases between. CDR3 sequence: CASSIEPEANGYTF. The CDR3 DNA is TGTGCCAGCAGCATCGAGCCCGAGGCTAATGGCTACACCTTC.

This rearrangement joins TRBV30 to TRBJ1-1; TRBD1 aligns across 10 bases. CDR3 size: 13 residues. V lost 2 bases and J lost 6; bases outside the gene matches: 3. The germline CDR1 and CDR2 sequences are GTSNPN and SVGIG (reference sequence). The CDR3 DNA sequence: TGTGCCTGGAGTTTGGGACAGGGGTCTGAAGCTTTCTTT. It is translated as CAWSLGQGSEAFF. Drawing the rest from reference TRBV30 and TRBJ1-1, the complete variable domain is SQTIHQWPATLVQPVGSPLSLECTVEGTSNPNLYWYRQAAGRGLQLLFYSVGIGQISSEVPQNLSASRPQDRQFILSSKKLLLSDSGFYLCAWSLGQGSEAFFGQGTRLTVV.

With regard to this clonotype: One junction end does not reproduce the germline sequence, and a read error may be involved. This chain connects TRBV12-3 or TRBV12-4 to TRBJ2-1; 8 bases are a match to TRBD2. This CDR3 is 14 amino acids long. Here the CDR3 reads CASTDQRESNELFF. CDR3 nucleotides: TGTGCCAGTACCGATCAGCGGGAGAGCAATGAGCTGTTCTTC.

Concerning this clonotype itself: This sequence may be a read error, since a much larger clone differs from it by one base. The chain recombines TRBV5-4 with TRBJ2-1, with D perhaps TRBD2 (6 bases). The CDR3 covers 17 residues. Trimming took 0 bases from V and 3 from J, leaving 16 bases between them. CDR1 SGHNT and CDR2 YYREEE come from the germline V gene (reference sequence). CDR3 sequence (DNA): TGTGCCAGCAGCTTGGCCTTGGTCGGGAGCAACTACAATGAGCAGTTCTTC. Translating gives CASSLALVGSNYNEQFF.

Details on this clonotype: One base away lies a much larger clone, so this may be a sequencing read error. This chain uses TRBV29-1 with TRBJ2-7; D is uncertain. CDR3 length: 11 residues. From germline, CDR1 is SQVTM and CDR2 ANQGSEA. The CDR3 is CSVRMGAPEDF. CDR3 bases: TGCAGCGTTCGTATGGGCGCCCCGGAAGACTTC.

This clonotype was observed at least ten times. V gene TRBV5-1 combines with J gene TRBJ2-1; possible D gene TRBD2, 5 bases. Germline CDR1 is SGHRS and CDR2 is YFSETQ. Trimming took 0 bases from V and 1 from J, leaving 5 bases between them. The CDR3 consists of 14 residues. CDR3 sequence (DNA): TGCGCCAGCAGCTTGGGGGAGTCCTACAATGAGCAGTTCTTC. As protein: CASSLGESYNEQFF.

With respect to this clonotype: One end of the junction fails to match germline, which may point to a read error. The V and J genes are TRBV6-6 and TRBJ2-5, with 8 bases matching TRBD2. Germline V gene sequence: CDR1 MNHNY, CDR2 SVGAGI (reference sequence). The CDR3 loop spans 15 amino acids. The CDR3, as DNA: TGTGCCAGCAGTTACCCTCAAGCGGGAGTAGAGATCCAGTGCTTC. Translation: CASSYPQAGVEIQCF.

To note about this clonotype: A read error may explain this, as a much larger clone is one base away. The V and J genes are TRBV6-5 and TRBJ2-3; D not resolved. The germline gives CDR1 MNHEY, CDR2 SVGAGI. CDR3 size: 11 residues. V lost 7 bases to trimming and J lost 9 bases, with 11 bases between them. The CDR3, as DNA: TGTGCCAGCAATTCCACTGGAACGCAGTATTTT. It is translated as CASNSTGTQYF.

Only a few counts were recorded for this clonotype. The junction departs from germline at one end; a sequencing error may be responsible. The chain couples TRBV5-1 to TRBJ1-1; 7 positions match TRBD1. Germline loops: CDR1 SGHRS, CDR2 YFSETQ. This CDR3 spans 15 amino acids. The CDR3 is CASSLEKGAHTDAFF. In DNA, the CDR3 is TGCGCCAGCAGCTTGGAAAAGGGGGCACACACTGATGCTTTCTTT.

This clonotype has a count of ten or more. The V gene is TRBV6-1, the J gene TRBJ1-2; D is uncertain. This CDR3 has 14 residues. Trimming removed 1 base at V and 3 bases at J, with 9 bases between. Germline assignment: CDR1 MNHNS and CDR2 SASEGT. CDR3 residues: CASSEVNMDYGYTF. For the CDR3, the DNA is TGTGCCAGCAGTGAAGTAAACATGGACTATGGCTACACCTTC.

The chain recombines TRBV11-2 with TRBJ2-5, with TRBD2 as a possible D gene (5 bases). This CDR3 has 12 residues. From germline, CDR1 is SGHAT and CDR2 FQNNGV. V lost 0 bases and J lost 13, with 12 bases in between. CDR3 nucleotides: TGTGCCAGCAGCTTAGATGGGCGGACTCGGTACTTC. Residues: CASSLDGRTRYF. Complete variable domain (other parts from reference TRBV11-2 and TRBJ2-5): EAGVAQSPRYKIIEKRQSVAFWCNPISGHATLYWYQQILGQGPKLLIQFQNNGVVDDSQLPKDRFSAERLKGVDSTLKIQPAKLEDSAVYLCASSLDGRTRYFGPGTRLLVL.

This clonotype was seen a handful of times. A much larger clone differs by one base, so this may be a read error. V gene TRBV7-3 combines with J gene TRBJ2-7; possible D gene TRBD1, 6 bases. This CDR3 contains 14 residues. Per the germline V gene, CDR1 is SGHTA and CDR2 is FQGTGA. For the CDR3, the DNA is TGTGCCAGCAGCCCCGCCCCAGGGGTATACGGGCAGTACTTC. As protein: CASSPAPGVYGQYF.

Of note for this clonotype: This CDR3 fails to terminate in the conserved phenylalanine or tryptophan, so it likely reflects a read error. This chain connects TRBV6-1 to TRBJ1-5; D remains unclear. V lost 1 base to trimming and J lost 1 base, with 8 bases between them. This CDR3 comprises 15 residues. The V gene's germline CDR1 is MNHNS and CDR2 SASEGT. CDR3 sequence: CASSEGGGSNQPQHL. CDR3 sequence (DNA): TGTGCCAGCAGTGAAGGCGGAGGGAGCAATCAGCCCCAGCATCTT.

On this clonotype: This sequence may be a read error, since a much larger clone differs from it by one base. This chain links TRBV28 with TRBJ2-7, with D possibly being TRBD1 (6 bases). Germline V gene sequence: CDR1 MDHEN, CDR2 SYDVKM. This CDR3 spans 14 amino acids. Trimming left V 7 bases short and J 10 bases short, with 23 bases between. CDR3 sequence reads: CASISREGGSDQYF. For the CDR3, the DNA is TGTGCCAGCATCTCAAGGGAAGGGGGTAGCGATCAGTACTTC.

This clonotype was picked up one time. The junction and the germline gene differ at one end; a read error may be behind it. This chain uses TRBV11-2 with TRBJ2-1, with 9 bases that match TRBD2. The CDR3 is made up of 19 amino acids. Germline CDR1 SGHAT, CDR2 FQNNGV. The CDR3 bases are TGTGCCAGCATCTTAGCCGGAGCGGGAGGCCGGCGGTGGTCGGTCGGACAGTTCTTC. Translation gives CASILAGAGGRRWSVGQFF.

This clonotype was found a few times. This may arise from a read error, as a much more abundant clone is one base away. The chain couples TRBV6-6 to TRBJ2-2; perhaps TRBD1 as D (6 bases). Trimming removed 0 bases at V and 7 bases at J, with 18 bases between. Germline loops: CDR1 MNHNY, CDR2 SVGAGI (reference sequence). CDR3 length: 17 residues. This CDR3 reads CASSYSMAGAIGGELFF. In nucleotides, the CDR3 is TGTGCCAGCAGTTACTCGATGGCAGGGGCGATCGGCGGGGAGCTGTTTTTT.

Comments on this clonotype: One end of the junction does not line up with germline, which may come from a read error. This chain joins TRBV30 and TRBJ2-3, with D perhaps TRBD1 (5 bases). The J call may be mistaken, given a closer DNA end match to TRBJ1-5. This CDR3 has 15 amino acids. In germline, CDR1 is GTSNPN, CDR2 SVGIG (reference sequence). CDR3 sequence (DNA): TGCGCCTACTCCATAGCGGGAGGGACCGGGGATACACAGCATTTT. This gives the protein CAYSIAGGTGDTQHF.

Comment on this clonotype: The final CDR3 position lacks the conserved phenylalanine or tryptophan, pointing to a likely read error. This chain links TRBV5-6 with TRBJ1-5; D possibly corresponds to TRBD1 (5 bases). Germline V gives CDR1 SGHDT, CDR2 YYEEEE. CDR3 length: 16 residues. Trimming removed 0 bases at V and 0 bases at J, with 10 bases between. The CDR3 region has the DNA TGTGCCAGCAGCTTGGCGACAGATTATAGCAATCAGCCCCAGCATCTT. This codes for CASSLATDYSNQPQHL.

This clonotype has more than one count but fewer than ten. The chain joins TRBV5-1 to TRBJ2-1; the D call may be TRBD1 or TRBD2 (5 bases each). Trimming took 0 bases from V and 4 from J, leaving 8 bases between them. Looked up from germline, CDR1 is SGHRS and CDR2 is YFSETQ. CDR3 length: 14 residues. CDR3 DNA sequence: TGCGCCAGCAGCTTGGCCGGGGCATACAATGAGCAGTTCTTC. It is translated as CASSLAGAYNEQFF.

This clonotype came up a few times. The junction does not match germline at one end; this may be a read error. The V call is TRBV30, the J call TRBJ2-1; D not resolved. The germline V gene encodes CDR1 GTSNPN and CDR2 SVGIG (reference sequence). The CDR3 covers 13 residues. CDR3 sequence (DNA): TGTGCCTGGAGTGTAGCTTCCGTCTATGAGCAGTTATTC. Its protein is CAWSVASVYEQLF. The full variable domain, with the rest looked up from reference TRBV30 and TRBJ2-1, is SQTIHQWPATLVQPVGSPLSLECTVEGTSNPNLYWYRQAAGRGLQLLFYSVGIGQISSEVPQNLSASRPQDRQFILSSKKLLLSDSGFYLCAWSVASVYEQLFGPGTRLTVL.

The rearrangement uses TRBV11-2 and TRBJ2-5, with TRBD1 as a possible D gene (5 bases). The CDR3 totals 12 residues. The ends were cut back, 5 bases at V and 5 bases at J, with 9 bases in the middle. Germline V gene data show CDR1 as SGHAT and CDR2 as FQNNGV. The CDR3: CASSQRQETQYF. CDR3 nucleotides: TGTGCCAGCAGCCAGAGACAGGAGACCCAGTACTTC.

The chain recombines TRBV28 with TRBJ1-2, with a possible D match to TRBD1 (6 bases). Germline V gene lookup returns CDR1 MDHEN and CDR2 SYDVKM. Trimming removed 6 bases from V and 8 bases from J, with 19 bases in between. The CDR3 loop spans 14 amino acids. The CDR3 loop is CASSLSGGGRGYTF. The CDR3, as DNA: TGTGCCAGCAGCCTATCTGGGGGGGGCAGAGGCTACACCTTC.

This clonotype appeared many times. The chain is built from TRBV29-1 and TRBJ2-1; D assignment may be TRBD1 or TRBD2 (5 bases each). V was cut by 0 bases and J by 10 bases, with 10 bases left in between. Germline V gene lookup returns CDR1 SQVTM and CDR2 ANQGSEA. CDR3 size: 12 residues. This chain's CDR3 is CSVEEGVKEQFF. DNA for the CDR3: TGCAGCGTTGAAGAGGGGGTTAAGGAGCAGTTCTTC.

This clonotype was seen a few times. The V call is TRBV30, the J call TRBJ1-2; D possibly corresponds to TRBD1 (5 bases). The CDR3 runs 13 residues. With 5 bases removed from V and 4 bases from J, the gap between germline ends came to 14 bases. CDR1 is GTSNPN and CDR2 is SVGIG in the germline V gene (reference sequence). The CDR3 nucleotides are TGTGCCTGGCGCGGGACGGCCTCCTATGGCTACACCTTC. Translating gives CAWRGTASYGYTF. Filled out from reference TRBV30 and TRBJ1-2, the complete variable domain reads SQTIHQWPATLVQPVGSPLSLECTVEGTSNPNLYWYRQAAGRGLQLLFYSVGIGQISSEVPQNLSASRPQDRQFILSSKKLLLSDSGFYLCAWRGTASYGYTFGSGTRLTVV.